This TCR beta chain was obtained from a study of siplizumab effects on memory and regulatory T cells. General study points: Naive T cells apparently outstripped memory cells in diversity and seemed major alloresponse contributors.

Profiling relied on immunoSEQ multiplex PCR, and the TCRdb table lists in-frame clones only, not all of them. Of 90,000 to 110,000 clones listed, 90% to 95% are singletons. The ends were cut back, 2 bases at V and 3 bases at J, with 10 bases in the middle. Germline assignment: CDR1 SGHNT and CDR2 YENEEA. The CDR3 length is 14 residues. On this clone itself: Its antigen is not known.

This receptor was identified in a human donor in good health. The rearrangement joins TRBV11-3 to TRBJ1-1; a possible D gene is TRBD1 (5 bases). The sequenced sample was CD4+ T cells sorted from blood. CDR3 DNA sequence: TGTGCCAGCAGCTTACGGGGCAGGGACACTGAAGCTTTCTTT. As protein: CASSLRGRDTEAFF.